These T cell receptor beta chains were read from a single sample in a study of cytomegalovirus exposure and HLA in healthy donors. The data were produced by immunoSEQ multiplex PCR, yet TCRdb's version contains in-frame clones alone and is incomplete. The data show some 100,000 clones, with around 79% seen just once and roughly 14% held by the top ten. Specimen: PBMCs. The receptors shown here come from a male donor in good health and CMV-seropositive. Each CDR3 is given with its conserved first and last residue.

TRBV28	CASTRDRDYGYTF
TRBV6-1	CASKLDGHYEQYF
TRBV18	CASSPTSGEETQYF
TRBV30	CAWKGDDNEKLFF
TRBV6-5	CASSLNRMTGSYEQYF
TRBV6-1	CASTSGEYRTQYF
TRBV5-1	CASSLDGTGAYEQYF
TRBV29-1	CSVEEGAGGDTQYF
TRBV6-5	CGSRRQSRTNTEAFF
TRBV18	CASNRQGRNTEAFF
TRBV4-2	CASSQDKGRGKNEQFF
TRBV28	CASSLLSRGGLNEQYF
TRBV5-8	CASSWLPDRDYGYTF
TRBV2	CASSQGEGVYEQYF
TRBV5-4	CASSRGSRGGGETQYF
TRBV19	CASTRTGFTNYGYTF
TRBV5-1	CASSLGQSNEKLFF
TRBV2	CASSENGQGGEKLFF
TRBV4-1	CASSQDGAGGPLDEQFF
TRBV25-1	CASSDGTENTGELFF
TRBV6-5	CASSYSQGYAGNTIYF
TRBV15	CATSRDKGTGSYEQYF
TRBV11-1	CASSFRRNQETQYF
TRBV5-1	CASSFGRGSSSIHADEQFF
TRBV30	CAWSPGQNNQPQHF
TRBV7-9	CASSSTGGAETQYF
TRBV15	CATSRDRVPQETQYF
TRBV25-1	CASGGRGDQYEQFF